A single sample is the source of the 18 T cell receptor beta chains below, sequenced in a study of vaccination effects on CD4 cells after COVID-19. With roughly 10 days of culture completed, CD4+ T cells were isolated. Each participant was given two doses of one vaccine (BNT162b2 or mRNA-1273). Which antigens these TCRs recognize remains unknown. The protocol was immunoSEQ multiplex PCR, while the TCRdb copy is restricted to in-frame clones and leaves out a portion. The sample comprises tens of thousands of clones, roughly four fifths of which are singletons, and roughly 2% rests with the top ten. Sequencing used CD4+ T cells from PBMCs cultured without peptide, obtained after COVID-19 vaccination. These receptors were taken from a human donor who received a COVID-19 vaccine.

CDR3 region: CASSFDSAPYNEQFF. The CDR3 coding sequence is TGTGCCAGCAGCTTCGACAGTGCCCCCTACAATGAGCAGTTCTTC. V is TRBV7-6 and J is TRBJ2-1, with D possibly matching TRBD1 (5 bases). CDR3 length: 15 amino acids. V shed 3 bases and J shed 2 bases, with 11 bases lying between them. CDR1 SGHVS and CDR2 FNYEAQ come from the germline V gene.

The rearrangement uses TRBV5-1 and TRBJ1-5; weak D call: TRBD1 (5 bases). The CDR3 totals 13 residues. V lost 5 bases to trimming and J lost 3 bases, with 9 bases between them. The germline CDR1 and CDR2 sequences are SGHRS and YFSETQ. CDR3 in amino acids: CASRRGNNQPQHF. Written as DNA, the CDR3 is TGCGCCAGCAGGAGGGGCAACAATCAGCCCCAGCATTTT.

The genes are TRBV5-1 and TRBJ1-1; 9 bases agree with TRBD1. Germline assignment: CDR1 SGHRS and CDR2 YFSETQ. The CDR3 is made up of 15 amino acids. Losses at the gene ends were 2 bases for V and 0 bases for J; bases not matched to a gene: 2. Here the CDR3 DNA reads TGCGCCAGCAGCTTACAGGGGGCTTTGAACACTGAAGCTTTCTTT. Encoded protein: CASSLQGALNTEAFF. The whole variable domain, remainder taken from reference TRBV5-1 and TRBJ1-1, is KAGVTQTPRYLIKTRGQQVTLSCSPISGHRSVSWYQQTPGQGLQFLFEYFSETQRNKGNFPGRFSGRQFSNSRSEMNVSTLELGDSALYLCASSLQGALNTEAFFGQGTRLTVV.

The genes are TRBV19 and TRBJ1-2; 10 nucleotides agree with TRBD1. CDR1 is LNHDA, CDR2 SQIVND, per germline (reference sequence). The CDR3 loop spans 17 amino acids. J was trimmed by 4 bases and V by 5 bases; bases with no gene match: 13. The chain's CDR3 is CASSPGTGAAWGYGYTF. CDR3 in DNA: TGTGCCAGTAGTCCCGGGACAGGGGCCGCCTGGGGCTATGGCTACACCTTC.

The gene calls are TRBV6-5 and TRBJ1-2, with 9 positions matching TRBD1. CDR3 length: 15 amino acids. In germline, CDR1 is MNHEY, CDR2 SVGAGI. Trimming removed 4 bases from V and 4 bases from J; junction bases left unmatched: 7. This CDR3 is CASSSRTGDTYGYTF. The DNA for the CDR3 is TGTGCCAGCAGTTCTCGGACAGGGGATACCTATGGCTACACCTTC.

The chain employs TRBV6-6 and TRBJ2-7; possible D gene TRBD1, 5 bases. Germline V lookup: CDR1 MNHNY, CDR2 SVGAGI (reference sequence). Trimming cost V 3 bases and J 3 bases, with 9 bases left between them. There are 13 residues in the CDR3. This CDR3 reads CASSYTQGYEQYV. CDR3 sequence (DNA): TGTGCCAGCAGTTATACCCAGGGCTACGAGCAGTACGTC.

This clone was counted between two and nine times. The CDR3 region is CASSPYTAITYSGNTIYF. The DNA for the CDR3 is TGTGCCAGCTCACCATACACGGCAATTACCTACTCTGGAAACACCATATATTTT. The V and J genes are TRBV18 and TRBJ1-3; D is unresolved. V was clipped by 2 bases and J by 0 bases, with 17 bases between them. Germline CDR1 KGHSH, CDR2 LQKENI. This CDR3 comprises 18 residues.

J is TRBJ1-6 and V is TRBV4-3, with 7 bases identical to TRBD1. Per germline, CDR1 LGHNA and CDR2 YSLEER. This CDR3 comprises 16 residues. With V trimmed by 0 bases and J by 7 bases, 6 bases remained unmatched. Here the CDR3 reads CASSQEDRVRNSPLHF. The CDR3 nucleotides read TGCGCCAGCAGCCAAGAAGACAGGGTGAGGAATTCACCCCTCCACTTT.

This clone has just one count. V and J are TRBV23-1 and TRBJ2-5, with D possibly being TRBD2 (6 bases). TRBV23-1 is recorded as an ORF, its role being uncertain. CDR3 size: 16 residues. The V end lost 3 bases, the J end lost 5 bases, and 19 bases lay between the germline ends. The CDR3, as DNA: TGCGCCAGCAGTCACCCCCTTGGGACTTCCTTGGAGACCCAGTACTTC. Translation: CASSHPLGTSLETQYF.

The chain carries TRBV7-2 and TRBJ2-1, with D tentatively TRBD2 (5 bases). The CDR3 covers 16 residues. V shed 0 bases and J shed 7 bases, with 16 bases lying between them. CDR1 SGHTA and CDR2 FQGNSA come from the germline V gene. This CDR3 reads CASSLARASIGNEQFF. CDR3 nucleotide sequence: TGTGCCAGCAGCTTAGCGCGGGCTAGCATAGGGAATGAGCAGTTCTTC.

V gene TRBV4-1 combines with J gene TRBJ1-2; possibly TRBD1 for D (5 bases). Trimming stripped 0 bases from V and 4 bases from J, with 15 bases between. Germline CDR1 MGHRA, CDR2 YSYEKL. This CDR3 spans 16 amino acids. The CDR3 DNA reads as TGCGCCAGCAGCCAAGAATCGACAAGGGGATCCTATGGCTACACCTTC. Translated, it gives CASSQESTRGSYGYTF.

The J gene is TRBJ2-3, the V gene TRBV6-6; 10 bases line up with TRBD1. The CDR3 has 15 residues. From germline, CDR1 is MNHNY and CDR2 SVGAGI (reference sequence). Trimming cost V 4 bases and J 8 bases; bases outside gene matches: 9. The CDR3 is CASSLGTGAAFTQYF. The CDR3 bases are TGTGCCAGCAGTTTGGGGACAGGGGCCGCTTTTACGCAGTATTTT.

The V gene is TRBV13, the J gene TRBJ2-7; the D gene is possibly TRBD1 (6 bases). V was cut by 5 bases and J by 2 bases, with 10 bases left in between. Germline CDR1 PRHDT, CDR2 FYEKMQ (reference sequence). There are 13 residues in the CDR3. The CDR3 region has the DNA TGTGCCAGCAGCCGACACAGGGCCTACGAGCAGTACGTC. Residues: CASSRHRAYEQYV.

This chain links TRBV7-2 with TRBJ1-4, with 9 nucleotides matching TRBD1. Trimming at V came to 4 bases and at J to 8 bases, leaving 8 bases not matched to a gene. CDR1 and CDR2 from the germline V gene are SGHTA and FQGNSA. The CDR3 spans 15 residues. This CDR3 is CASSYRGTGSEKLFF. As DNA, the CDR3 is TGTGCCAGCAGCTACCGCGGGACAGGGTCCGAAAAACTGTTTTTT.

The rearrangement links TRBV7-3 to TRBJ2-1; D is undetermined. Germline CDR1 SGHTA, CDR2 FQGTGA. The germline V and J ends were trimmed by 1 base and 10 bases, with 8 bases remaining between them. This CDR3 contains 12 residues. In DNA form, the CDR3 reads TGTGCCAGCAGCTTAATTCGAAACGAGCAGTTCTTC. This codes for CASSLIRNEQFF.

As DNA, the CDR3 is TGTGCCAGCTCACGTACTAGCGGGGGCCTCGGAGAGACCCAGTACTTC. Encoded protein: CASSRTSGGLGETQYF. The chain combines TRBV18 with TRBJ2-5; TRBD2 matches at 11 bases. Unmatched junction bases numbered 8, after V lost 4 bases and J lost 4 bases. The CDR3 totals 16 residues. The V gene's germline CDR1 is KGHSH and CDR2 LQKENI. Full variable domain (remainder filled in from reference TRBV18 and TRBJ2-5): NAGVMQNPRHLVRRRGQEARLRCSPMKGHSHVYWYRQLPEEGLKFMVYLQKENIIDESGMPKERFSAEFPKEGPSILRIQQVVRGDSAAYFCASSRTSGGLGETQYFGPGTRLLVL.

The V gene is TRBV18, the J gene TRBJ1-1; D is possibly TRBD1 (6 bases). The germline V gene has CDR1 KGHSH and CDR2 LQKENI. Trimming shortened V by 6 bases and J by 5 bases, and 19 bases separated the two germline ends. The CDR3 loop spans 15 amino acids. The CDR3 DNA is TGTGCCAGCTCCCTCAGGGGCGGCTGGGATACTGAAGCTTTCTTT. Residues: CASSLRGGWDTEAFF. Together with reference TRBV18 and TRBJ1-1, the CDR3 gives the full variable domain: NAGVMQNPRHLVRRRGQEARLRCSPMKGHSHVYWYRQLPEEGLKFMVYLQKENIIDESGMPKERFSAEFPKEGPSILRIQQVVRGDSAAYFCASSLRGGWDTEAFFGQGTRLTVV.

The V gene is TRBV20-1, the J gene TRBJ2-2, with no clear D. CDR1 and CDR2 from the germline V gene are DFQATT and SNEGSKA (reference sequence). Trimming removed 3 bases from V and 3 bases from J, with 5 bases in between. This CDR3 comprises 12 residues. CDR3 sequence reads: CSASPDTGELFF. The CDR3 nucleotides read TGCAGTGCTAGTCCAGACACCGGGGAGCTGTTTTTT.